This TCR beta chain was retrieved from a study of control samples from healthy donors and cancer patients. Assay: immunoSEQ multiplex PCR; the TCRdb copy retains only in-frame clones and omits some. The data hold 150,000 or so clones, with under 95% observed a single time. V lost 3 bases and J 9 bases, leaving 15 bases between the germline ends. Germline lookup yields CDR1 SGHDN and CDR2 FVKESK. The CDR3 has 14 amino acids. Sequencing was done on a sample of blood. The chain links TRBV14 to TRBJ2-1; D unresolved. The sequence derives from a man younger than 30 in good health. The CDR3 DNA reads TGTGCCAGCAGCCATCGGCGAGAGATCGGTGAGCAGTTCTTC. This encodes CASSHRREIGEQFF.